This T cell receptor (beta chain) comes out of a study of breast tumors, draining lymph nodes, adjacent tissues. From the multiplex PCR reads, TCRdb called clonotypes with MiXCR, one entry per CDR3 protein. Among more than 100,000 distinct CDR3 sequences listed, 20% to 25% were seen once. Axillary draining lymph nodes of breast cancer patients supplied the node samples. Trimming took off 2 bases at V and 0 bases at J, with 14 bases between the two ends. This CDR3 contains 17 residues. Per the germline V gene, CDR1 is MNHEY and CDR2 is SMNVEV (reference sequence). The specimen was axillary lymph node tissue. The V call is TRBV27, the J call TRBJ1-5; the D is unclear. The source is a female donor with breast cancer. Some clones in this sample may be carry-over from other donors' samples. CDR3 coding DNA: TGTGCCAGCAGTTTAACAATCCCAACTTATAGCAATCAGCCCCAGCATTTT. Encoded protein: CASSLTIPTYSNQPQHF.